This T cell receptor beta chain derives from a study of blood T cell repertoires in COVID-19. Using immunoSEQ multiplex PCR, the repertoire was profiled, and TCRdb retains in-frame clones only, with some absent. This sample has hundreds of thousands of clones, with about 87% found just once. Trimming stripped 4 bases from V and 1 base from J, with 12 bases between. Per germline, CDR1 SGDLS and CDR2 YYNGEE. This CDR3 is built from 15 residues. This clone was picked up one time. The sample was peripheral blood. This rearrangement joins TRBV9 to TRBJ2-4; a possible D gene is TRBD1 (6 bases). The sequence derives from a woman in her thirties who had recovered from COVID-19. The CDR3, as DNA: TGTGCCAGCAGCCCGGACAGTCGTGCCAAAAACATTCAGTACTTC. It codes for CASSPDSRAKNIQYF.